Below, one TCR beta chain is given with its context. The antigen is unknown. Quantitative 5'-RACE was performed with molecular barcodes, and it yielded the TCR beta libraries. TCRdb re-called the 5' RACE reads through MiXCR, storing one row per CDR3 protein. This table holds approximately 400,000 distinct CDR3 sequences, about 25% found once. This sample is part of a study of CD8 T cells in ankylosing spondylitis. The study, taken as a whole, reports: A motif of roughly eight highly homologous TCR beta variants was seen as apparently characteristic of ankylosing spondylitis blood. In ankylosing spondylitis patients, matched synovial fluid reportedly showed significant enrichment of disease-linked clones. In peripheral blood, disease-linked CD8+ clones occurred at relatively low frequencies. Earlier reports found some motif variants in synovial fluid and blood in reactive arthritis.

Germline V gene data show CDR1 as SGHRS and CDR2 as YFSETQ. This CDR3 comprises 15 residues. V was shortened by 2 bases and J by 2 bases, with 12 bases between the two germline ends. V gene TRBV5-1 combines with J gene TRBJ2-3; unclear D gene. The sequence was obtained from a male donor with ankylosing spondylitis. The sample was blood, either unsorted or a sorted T cell fraction (not recorded which). The CDR3 nucleotides are TGCGCCAGCAGCTTTGGGCCCCCTTTCACAGATACGCAGTATTTT. It encodes CASSFGPPFTDTQYF. The full variable domain, in which reference TRBV5-1 and TRBJ2-3 provide the parts outside the CDR3, is KAGVTQTPRYLIKTRGQQVTLSCSPISGHRSVSWYQQTPGQGLQFLFEYFSETQRNKGNFPGRFSGRQFSNSRSEMNVSTLELGDSALYLCASSFGPPFTDTQYFGPGTRLTVL.